These T cell receptor beta chains were read from a single sample in a study of T-cell memory formation after mild COVID-19. Using its own MiXCR run on the 5' RACE reads, TCRdb lists one record per CDR3 protein. The table lists around 310,000 distinct CDR3 sequences, approximately 14% of them singletons. Input material: PBMCs or a T cell subset sorted from them (not recorded which). These TCRs come from a man aged 18 to 35 who had mild COVID-19 (a few samples of this study predate the infection). Cell type and time point are not known. Both conserved end residues are part of each CDR3. A D gene is named only where the DNA matches it firmly. Part of the rows lack a size; the others show once, few, many or a class for expanded clones.

abundance: few; d_gene: -; j_gene: TRBJ2-1; v_gene: TRBV25-1; CDR3nt: TGTGCCAGCAGAGGGACGAACCCCGGACGCGATGAGCAGTTCTTC; CDR3aa: CASRGTNPGRDEQFF
abundance: few; d_gene: -; j_gene: TRBJ2-7; v_gene: TRBV11-2; CDR3nt: TGTGCCAGCAGGGGCAGATCCGGGACGGTCCCCTACGAGCAGTACTTC; CDR3aa: CASRGRSGTVPYEQYF
abundance: -; d_gene: TRBD1; j_gene: TRBJ2-7; v_gene: TRBV4-3; CDR3nt: TGCGCCAGCAGCCAAGTGGGAGGGACAGGGGCCTACGAGCAGTACTTC; CDR3aa: CASSQVGGTGAYEQYF
abundance: -; d_gene: TRBD1; j_gene: TRBJ2-2; v_gene: TRBV5-6; CDR3nt: TGTGCCAGCAGCTTAAGACAGGGATTCACCGGGGAGCTGTTTTTT; CDR3aa: CASSLRQGFTGELFF
abundance: few; d_gene: -; j_gene: TRBJ1-5; v_gene: TRBV6-5; CDR3nt: TGTGCCAGCAGTTACGGTCCAGGTAGCAATCAGCCCCAGCATTTT; CDR3aa: CASSYGPGSNQPQHF
abundance: -; d_gene: TRBD2; j_gene: TRBJ2-3; v_gene: TRBV4-1; CDR3nt: TGCGCCAGCAGCCATATAGCGGGGGGGCCAGATACGCAGTATTTT; CDR3aa: CASSHIAGGPDTQYF
abundance: -; d_gene: -; j_gene: TRBJ1-5; v_gene: TRBV20-1; CDR3nt: TGCAGTGCTAGGGATCCCGGGCTTGGGGATCAGCCCCAGCATTTT; CDR3aa: CSARDPGLGDQPQHF
abundance: few; d_gene: -; j_gene: TRBJ1-4; v_gene: TRBV4-3; CDR3nt: TGCGCCAGCAGCCCTTCTAATGAAAAACTGTTTTTT; CDR3aa: CASSPSNEKLFF
abundance: -; d_gene: -; j_gene: TRBJ2-3; v_gene: TRBV18; CDR3nt: TGTGCCAGCTCACCAAGCAGGGAGATCAAGGGTACGCAGTATTTT; CDR3aa: CASSPSREIKGTQYF
abundance: -; d_gene: -; j_gene: TRBJ2-1; v_gene: TRBV6-2/TRBV6-3; CDR3nt: TGTGCCAGCAGTTCACAGGGTTTTGATGAGCAGTTCTTC; CDR3aa: CASSSQGFDEQFF
abundance: -; d_gene: TRBD2; j_gene: TRBJ2-1; v_gene: TRBV5-1; CDR3nt: TGCGCCAGCAGCTTGGCTTCTAGCGGGGGCATGAATGAGCAGTTCTTC; CDR3aa: CASSLASSGGMNEQFF
abundance: -; d_gene: -; j_gene: TRBJ2-3; v_gene: TRBV28; CDR3nt: TGTGCCACCTCCGGGACATCTCTTAGCACAGATACGCAGTATTTT; CDR3aa: CATSGTSLSTDTQYF
abundance: -; d_gene: TRBD2; j_gene: TRBJ2-3; v_gene: TRBV20-1; CDR3nt: TGCAGTGCAAATGGGGGGGGCACAGATACGCAGTATTTT; CDR3aa: CSANGGGTDTQYF
abundance: many; d_gene: -; j_gene: TRBJ2-5; v_gene: TRBV12-3/TRBV12-4; CDR3nt: TGTGCCAGCGGGCTAGACCAAGAGACCCAGTACTTC; CDR3aa: CASGLDQETQYF
abundance: many; d_gene: TRBD2; j_gene: TRBJ2-5; v_gene: TRBV7-2; CDR3nt: TGTGCCAGCAGCTTCAGCGGGGGGGTAGGAGAGACCCAGTACTTC; CDR3aa: CASSFSGGVGETQYF
abundance: -; d_gene: TRBD2; j_gene: TRBJ2-1; v_gene: TRBV24-1; CDR3nt: TGTGCCACCAGTATACCGGGGGGAGGCAATGAGCAGTTCTTC; CDR3aa: CATSIPGGGNEQFF